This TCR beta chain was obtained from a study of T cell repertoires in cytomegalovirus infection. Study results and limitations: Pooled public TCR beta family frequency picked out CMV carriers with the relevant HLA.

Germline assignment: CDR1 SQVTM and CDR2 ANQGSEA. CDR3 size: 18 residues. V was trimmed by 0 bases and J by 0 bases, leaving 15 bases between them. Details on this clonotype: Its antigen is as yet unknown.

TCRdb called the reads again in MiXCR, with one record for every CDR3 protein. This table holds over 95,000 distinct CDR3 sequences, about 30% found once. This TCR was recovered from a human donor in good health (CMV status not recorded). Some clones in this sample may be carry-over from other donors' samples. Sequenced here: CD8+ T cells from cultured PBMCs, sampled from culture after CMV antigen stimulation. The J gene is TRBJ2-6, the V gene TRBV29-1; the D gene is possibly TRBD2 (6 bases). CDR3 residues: CSVEDPGVMDSGANVLTF. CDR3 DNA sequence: TGCAGCGTTGAAGATCCGGGGGTTATGGACTCTGGGGCCAACGTCCTGACTTTC. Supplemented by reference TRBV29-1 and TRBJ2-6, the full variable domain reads SAVISQKPSRDICQRGTSLTIQCQVDSQVTMMFWYRQQPGQSLTLIATANQGSEATYESGFVIDKFPISRPNLTFSTLTVSNMSPEDSSIYLCSVEDPGVMDSGANVLTFGAGSRLTVL.